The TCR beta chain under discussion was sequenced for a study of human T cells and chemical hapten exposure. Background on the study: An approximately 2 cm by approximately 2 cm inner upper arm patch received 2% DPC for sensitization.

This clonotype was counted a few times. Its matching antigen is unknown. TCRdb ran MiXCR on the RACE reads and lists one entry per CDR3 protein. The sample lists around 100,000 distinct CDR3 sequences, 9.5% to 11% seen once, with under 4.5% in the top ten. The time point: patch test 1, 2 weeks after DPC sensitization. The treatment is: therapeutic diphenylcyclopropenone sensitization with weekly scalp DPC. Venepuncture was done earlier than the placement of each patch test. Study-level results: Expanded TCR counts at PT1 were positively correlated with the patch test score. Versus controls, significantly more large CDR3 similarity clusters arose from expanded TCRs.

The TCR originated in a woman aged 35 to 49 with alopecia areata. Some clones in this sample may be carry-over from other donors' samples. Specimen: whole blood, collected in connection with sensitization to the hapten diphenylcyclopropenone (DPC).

The CDR3 protein is CASSSTRAERYNEQFF. In DNA form, the CDR3 reads TGTGCCAGCAGCTCGACGCGAGCGGAGAGATACAATGAGCAGTTCTTC. The rearrangement links TRBV7-7 to TRBJ2-1; D possibly corresponds to TRBD2 (5 bases). The CDR3 length is 16 residues. The germline V and J ends were trimmed by 4 bases and 4 bases, with 17 bases remaining between them. In germline, CDR1 is SSHAT, CDR2 FNYEAQ (reference sequence).